This T cell receptor (beta chain) originates from a study of blood T cell repertoires in COVID-19 (dated by TCRdb to between 2020 and 2021). Regarding the study in general: Collaborator samples came from the United States, Italy and Spain and covered acute and convalescent phases of COVID-19. The samples were drawn from the first 160 participants of the ongoing ImmuneRACE study and from under 1,500 subjects provided by 6 global collaborators. The dataset comprised deeply sampled blood TCRbeta repertoires from subjects exposed to, actively infected with, or recovered from COVID-19. Where HLA class I and class II types were available, the types were taken from metadata supplied by the sample provider, not from assay-based typing. A freely available public database, intended as a resource for researchers studying the immune response to SARS-CoV-2, is where the repertoires were released. The prospective study material was composed of cDNA or gDNA derived from T cells, B-cell-depleted T cells, or PBMCs. Nearly every sample came with metadata listing a de-identified subject ID, COVID-19 status, age in years and sex. Study-level results and caveats: How much clinical and demographic metadata was included differed by source and by participant, and the metadata was provided uncurated.

Comment on this clone: Its antigen remains undetermined. Nothing much larger sits one base from this clone, and base qualities are not available.

The germline V gene gives CDR1 as SGHTS and CDR2 as YDEGEE. The CDR3 holds 17 amino acids from the cysteine to the phenylalanine. Only CDR3 DNA is held: 51 bases, read in frame from base 1. Ends trimmed: V by 1 base, J by 0 bases; bases unmatched to a gene: 9. The immunoSEQ Assay, a bias-controlled multiplex PCR, was used to amplify TCRbeta CDR3 regions from genomic DNA. As for how the authors treated the data: The number of nucleated cells in each sample was estimated from the amplification of reference gene primers within the assay. Sequence reads were collapsed and filtered to measure the absolute abundance of every unique TCRbeta CDR3 rearrangement. For each sample, productive Simpson clonality was calculated by taking the square root of Simpson's diversity index across productive rearrangements. TCRdb carries this immuneACCESS record with in-frame sequences only. Its versions omit some clonotypes, under half of them owing to an unresolved V gene in the studies checked, with the rest unexplained. The D gene and trimming were derived from the DNA, and the V and J assignments and clone size from that table. The sample table records around 60,000 clones; around 89% of these occur just once. The top ten hold roughly 4% of the sample.

The collaborating institutions used their own protocols to collect whole blood in K2EDTA tubes. For TCRbeta analysis, collaborator samples were shipped as frozen whole blood, as isolated PBMCs, or as DNA extracted from either sample type. This clonotype originated in a human donor in a cohort sampled during active COVID-19. The receptor chain draws on TRBV5-8 and TRBJ1-1; 7 central nucleotides agree with TRBD1. The source material was peripheral blood. At the DNA level, the sequence is TGTGCCAGCAGCTTGTACCGGGGACAGCTCATGAACACTGAAGCTTTCTTT. It translates as CASSLYRGQLMNTEAFF.